Described below is a single TCR beta chain sequence and its context. Its antigen is currently unknown. This entry comes from a study of cytomegalovirus exposure and HLA in healthy donors. General study results and limits: As a later analysis showed, a missense DCLRE1C variant was linked to trimming of TCR beta V- and J-genes.

Amplification used 60 Vbeta primers and 13 Jbeta primers. Clones were sequenced by immunoSEQ multiplex PCR, and TCRdb holds only the in-frame ones, with some missing. The repertoire includes about 140,000 clones, 79% of them detected once, and approximately 0.97% sits in the top ten. Trimming removed 3 bases from V and 7 bases from J, with 10 bases in between. Germline lookup yields CDR1 SGDLS and CDR2 YYNGEE. This CDR3 region has 12 residues. Sequencing used PBMCs. The chain is built from TRBV9 and TRBJ1-1; D is uncertain. The clonotype originates from a man between 18 and 29 years old in good health and CMV-seronegative. The CDR3 DNA reads as TGTGCCAGCAGCGGCTCAGGATTTGAAGCTTTCTTT. Translated, it gives CASSGSGFEAFF.